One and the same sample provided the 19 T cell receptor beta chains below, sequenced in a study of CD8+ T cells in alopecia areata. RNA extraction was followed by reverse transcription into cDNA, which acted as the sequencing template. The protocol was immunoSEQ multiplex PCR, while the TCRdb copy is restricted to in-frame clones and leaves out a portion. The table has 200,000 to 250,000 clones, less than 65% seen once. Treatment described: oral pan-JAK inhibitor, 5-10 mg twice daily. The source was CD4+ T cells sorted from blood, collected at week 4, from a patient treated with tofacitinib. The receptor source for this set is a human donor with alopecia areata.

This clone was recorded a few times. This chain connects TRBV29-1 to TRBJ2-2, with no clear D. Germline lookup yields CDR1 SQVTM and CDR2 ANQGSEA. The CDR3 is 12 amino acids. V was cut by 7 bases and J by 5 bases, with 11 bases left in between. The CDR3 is CSGSQQTGELFF. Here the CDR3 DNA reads TGCAGCGGATCACAGCAGACCGGGGAGCTGTTTTTT.

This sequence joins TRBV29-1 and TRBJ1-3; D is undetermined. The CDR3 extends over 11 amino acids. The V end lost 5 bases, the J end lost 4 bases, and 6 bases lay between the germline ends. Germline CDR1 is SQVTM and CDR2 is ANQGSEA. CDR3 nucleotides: TGCAGCGTTCGAGGGGGAAACACCATATATTTT. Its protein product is CSVRGGNTIYF.

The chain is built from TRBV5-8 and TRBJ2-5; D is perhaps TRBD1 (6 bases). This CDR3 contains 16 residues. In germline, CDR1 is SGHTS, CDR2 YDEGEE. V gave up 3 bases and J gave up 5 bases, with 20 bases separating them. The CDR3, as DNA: TGTGCCAGCAGCTCCACGTATGCGGCAGGGGTGGAGACCCAGTACTTC. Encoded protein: CASSSTYAAGVETQYF.

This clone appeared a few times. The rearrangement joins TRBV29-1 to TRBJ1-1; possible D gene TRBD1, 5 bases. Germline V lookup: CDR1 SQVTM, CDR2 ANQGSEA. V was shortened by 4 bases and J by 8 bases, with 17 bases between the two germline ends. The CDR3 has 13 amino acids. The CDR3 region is CSVGEGRSREAFF. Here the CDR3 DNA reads TGCAGCGTTGGAGAGGGGCGTAGCCGGGAAGCTTTCTTT.

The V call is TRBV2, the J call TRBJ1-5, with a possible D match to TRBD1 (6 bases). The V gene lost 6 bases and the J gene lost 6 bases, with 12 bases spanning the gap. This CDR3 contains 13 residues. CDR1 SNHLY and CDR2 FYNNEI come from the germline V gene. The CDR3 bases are TGTGCCAGCAGCGGGACACCTATTCAGCCCCAGCATTTT. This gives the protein CASSGTPIQPQHF.

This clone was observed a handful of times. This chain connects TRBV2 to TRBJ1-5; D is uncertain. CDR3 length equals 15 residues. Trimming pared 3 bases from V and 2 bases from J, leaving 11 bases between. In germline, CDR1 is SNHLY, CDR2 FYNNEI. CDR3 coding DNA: TGTGCCAGCAGTGACCCGATGAGTGGCAATCAGCCCCAGCATTTT. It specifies CASSDPMSGNQPQHF.

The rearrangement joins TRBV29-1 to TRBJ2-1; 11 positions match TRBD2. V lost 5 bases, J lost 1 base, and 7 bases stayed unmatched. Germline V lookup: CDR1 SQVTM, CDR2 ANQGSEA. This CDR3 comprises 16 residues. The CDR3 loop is CSVSLAGGWSYNEQFF. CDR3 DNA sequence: TGCAGCGTTTCGCTAGCGGGGGGCTGGTCCTACAATGAGCAGTTCTTC.

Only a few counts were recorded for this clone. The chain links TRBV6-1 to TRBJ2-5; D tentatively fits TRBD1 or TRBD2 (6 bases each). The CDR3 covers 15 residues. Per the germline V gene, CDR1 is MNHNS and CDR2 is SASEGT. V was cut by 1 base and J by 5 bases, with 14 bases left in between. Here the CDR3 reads CASSEEGGSGETQYF. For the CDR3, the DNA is TGTGCCAGCAGTGAAGAGGGGGGATCGGGGGAGACCCAGTACTTC.

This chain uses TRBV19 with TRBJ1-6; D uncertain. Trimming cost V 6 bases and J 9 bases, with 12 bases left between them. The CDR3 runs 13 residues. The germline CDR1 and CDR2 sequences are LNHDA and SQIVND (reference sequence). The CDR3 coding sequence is TGTGCCAGTAGCCTCGAGGATGGTTCACCCCTCCACTTT. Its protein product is CASSLEDGSPLHF. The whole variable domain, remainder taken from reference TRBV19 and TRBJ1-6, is DGGITQSPKYLFRKEGQNVTLSCEQNLNHDAMYWYRQDPGQGLRLIYYSQIVNDFQKGDIAEGYSVSREKKESFPLTVTSAQKNPTAFYLCASSLEDGSPLHFGNGTRLTVT.

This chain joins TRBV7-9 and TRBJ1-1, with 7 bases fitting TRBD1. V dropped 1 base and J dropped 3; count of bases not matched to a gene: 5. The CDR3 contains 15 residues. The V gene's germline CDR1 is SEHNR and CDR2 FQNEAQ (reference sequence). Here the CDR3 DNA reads TGTGCCAGCAGCTTAGTTACAGGGGACGACACTGAAGCTTTCTTT. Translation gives CASSLVTGDDTEAFF.

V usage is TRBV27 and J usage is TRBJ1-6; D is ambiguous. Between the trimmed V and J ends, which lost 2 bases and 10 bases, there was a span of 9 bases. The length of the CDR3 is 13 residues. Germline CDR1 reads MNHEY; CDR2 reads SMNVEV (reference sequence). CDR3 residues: CASSLGRGSPLHF. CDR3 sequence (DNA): TGTGCCAGCAGTTTAGGGCGGGGATCACCCCTCCACTTT.

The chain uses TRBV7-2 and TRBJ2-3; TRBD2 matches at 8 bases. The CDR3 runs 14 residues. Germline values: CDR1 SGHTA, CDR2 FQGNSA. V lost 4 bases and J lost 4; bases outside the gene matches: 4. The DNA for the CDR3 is TGTGCCAGCAGCTCCCAGCGGGGGTCAGATACGCAGTATTTT. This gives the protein CASSSQRGSDTQYF. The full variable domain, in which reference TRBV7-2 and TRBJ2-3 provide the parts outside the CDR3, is GAGVSQSPSNKVTEKGKDVELRCDPISGHTALYWYRQSLGQGLEFLIYFQGNSAPDKSGLPSDRFSAERTGGSVSTLTIQRTQQEDSAVYLCASSSQRGSDTQYFGPGTRLTVL.

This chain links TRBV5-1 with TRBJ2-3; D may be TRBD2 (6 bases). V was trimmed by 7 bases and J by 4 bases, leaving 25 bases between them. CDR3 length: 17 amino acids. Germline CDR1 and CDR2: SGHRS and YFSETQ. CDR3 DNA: TGCGCCAGCCGAACCTTCGCGCAGAGGAGGGAGGCAGATACGCAGTATTTT. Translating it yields CASRTFAQRREADTQYF.

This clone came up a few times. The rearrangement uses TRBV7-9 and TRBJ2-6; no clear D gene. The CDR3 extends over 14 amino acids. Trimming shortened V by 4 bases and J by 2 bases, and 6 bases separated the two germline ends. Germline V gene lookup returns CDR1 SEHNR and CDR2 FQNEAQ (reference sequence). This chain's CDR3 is CASSSTTGANVLTF. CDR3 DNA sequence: TGTGCCAGCAGCTCCACTACTGGGGCCAACGTCCTGACTTTC.

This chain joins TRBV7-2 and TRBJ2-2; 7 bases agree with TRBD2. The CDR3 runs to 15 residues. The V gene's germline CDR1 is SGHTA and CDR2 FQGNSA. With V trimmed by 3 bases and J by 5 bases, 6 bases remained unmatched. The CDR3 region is CASSFLLASTGELFF. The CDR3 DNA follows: TGTGCCAGCAGCTTCCTACTAGCGTCGACCGGGGAGCTGTTTTTT.

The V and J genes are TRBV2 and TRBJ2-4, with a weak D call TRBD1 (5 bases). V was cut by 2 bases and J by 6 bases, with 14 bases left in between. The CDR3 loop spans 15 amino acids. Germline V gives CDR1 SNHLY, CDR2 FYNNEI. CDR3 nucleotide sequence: TGTGCCAGCAGTGAATTAGGGGAACTCATAAACATTCAGTACTTC. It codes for CASSELGELINIQYF. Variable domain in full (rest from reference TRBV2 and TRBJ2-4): EPEVTQTPSHQVTQMGQEVILRCVPISNHLYFYWYRQILGQKVEFLVSFYNNEISEKSEIFDDQFSVERPDGSNFTLKIRSTKLEDSAMYFCASSELGELINIQYFGAGTRLSVL.

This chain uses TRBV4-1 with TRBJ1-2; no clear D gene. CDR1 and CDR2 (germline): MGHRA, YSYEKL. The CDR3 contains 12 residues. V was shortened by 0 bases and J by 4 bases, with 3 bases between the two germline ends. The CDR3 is CASSQETYGYTF. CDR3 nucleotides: TGCGCCAGCAGCCAAGAAACCTATGGCTACACCTTC.

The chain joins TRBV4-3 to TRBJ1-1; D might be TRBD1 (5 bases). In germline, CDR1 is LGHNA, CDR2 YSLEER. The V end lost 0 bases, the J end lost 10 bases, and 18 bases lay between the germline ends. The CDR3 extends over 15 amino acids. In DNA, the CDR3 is TGCGCCAGCAGCCAAGATGGATCCCAGGGAGTGGGAGCTTTCTTT. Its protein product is CASSQDGSQGVGAFF.

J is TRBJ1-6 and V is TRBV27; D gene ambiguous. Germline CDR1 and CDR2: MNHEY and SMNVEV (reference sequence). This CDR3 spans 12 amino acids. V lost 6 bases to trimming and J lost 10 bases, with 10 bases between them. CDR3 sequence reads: CASSPLGSPLHF. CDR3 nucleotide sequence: TGTGCCAGCAGCCCCTTGGGGTCACCCCTCCACTTT.